This entry concerns a single TCR beta chain. This sample was included in a study of T cells expressing NK-cell markers. For the study at large: In the group of eight sequenced donors, seven were HCMV-seropositive and one was seronegative.

TCRdb re-called the 5' RACE reads; one entry per CDR3 protein, DNA not given. Reported are about 110,000 distinct CDR3 sequences; the ten largest clones contain around 20%. Germline assignment: CDR1 MRHNA and CDR2 SNTAGT. The CDR3 has 14 amino acids. V gene TRBV6-4 combines with J gene TRBJ2-2; absent DNA, TCRdb's TRBD2 call cannot be checked. The sample was blood T cells: a sorted CD56 or NKG2C T cell subset, CD4+ or CD8+ T cells, or bulk PBMC T cells (not recorded which). The sequence derives from a woman between 18 and 70 years old in good health. CDR3 in amino acids: CASSEGLETGELFF.